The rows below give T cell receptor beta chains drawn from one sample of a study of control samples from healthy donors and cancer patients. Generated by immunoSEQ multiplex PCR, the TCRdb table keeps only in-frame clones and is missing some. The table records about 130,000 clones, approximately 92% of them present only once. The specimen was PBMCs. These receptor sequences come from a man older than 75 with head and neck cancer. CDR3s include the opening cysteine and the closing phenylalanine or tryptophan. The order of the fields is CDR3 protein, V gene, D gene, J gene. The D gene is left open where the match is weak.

cdr3_aa: CASSLVGSYQPQHF
v_call: TRBV27
d_call: NA
j_call: TRBJ1-5

cdr3_aa: CASIKKGTDTQYF
v_call: TRBV19
d_call: NA
j_call: TRBJ2-3

cdr3_aa: CASSPWASMNTEAFF
v_call: TRBV7-2
d_call: NA
j_call: TRBJ1-1

cdr3_aa: CASSPREPLTNEKLFF
v_call: TRBV18
d_call: NA
j_call: TRBJ1-4

cdr3_aa: CASSSQGSSYGYTF
v_call: TRBV28
d_call: NA
j_call: TRBJ1-2

cdr3_aa: CASSEGAWGLPGELFF
v_call: TRBV6-1
d_call: NA
j_call: TRBJ2-2

cdr3_aa: CASSQTGFSYGYTF
v_call: TRBV19
d_call: NA
j_call: TRBJ1-2

cdr3_aa: CASSEPGLAGSYEQYF
v_call: TRBV2
d_call: TRBD2
j_call: TRBJ2-7

cdr3_aa: CASSGNGANYGYTF
v_call: TRBV2
d_call: NA
j_call: TRBJ1-2

cdr3_aa: CASSVGVRTNPYNEQFF
v_call: TRBV9
d_call: NA
j_call: TRBJ2-1

cdr3_aa: CASSVDLDRGYGYTF
v_call: TRBV9
d_call: TRBD1
j_call: TRBJ1-2

cdr3_aa: CAWRGLAVYNEQFF
v_call: TRBV30
d_call: TRBD2
j_call: TRBJ2-1

cdr3_aa: CSVWTSGTDTQYF
v_call: TRBV29-1
d_call: TRBD2
j_call: TRBJ2-3